The 32 T cell receptor beta chains below come from one sample, sequenced in a study of regulatory T cells in long-lasting Graves disease. Documented time point: newly diagnosed GD, antithyroid drugs for less than 3 months. PBMC-extracted RNA yielded the TCR library. TCR beta libraries were built with iRepertoire HTBI primers and Arm-PCR of CDR3 regions. TCRdb reprocessed the multiplex PCR reads via MiXCR and lists one record per CDR3 protein. Among roughly 520,000 distinct CDR3 sequences listed, more than 10% were seen once. The same specimen was also included in a second study, on T cells in Graves' hyperthyroidism and ophthalmopathy.

The sample was peripheral blood mononuclear cells (PBMCs), taken at new diagnosis, from a patient treated with antithyroid drugs. Every receptor here comes from a woman younger than 45 with Graves disease.

A few counts support this clonotype. V is TRBV6-1 and J is TRBJ2-7; 9 bases are a match to TRBD2. The length of the CDR3 is 15 residues. Per the germline V gene, CDR1 is MNHNS and CDR2 is SASEGT. Trimming cost V 6 bases and J 0 bases; bases outside gene matches: 6. CDR3 nucleotide sequence: TGTGCCAGCAGGGGGACTAGCATGGGCTCCTACGAGCAGTACTTC. Translated: CASRGTSMGSYEQYF.

V gene TRBV15 combines with J gene TRBJ2-7; D might be TRBD1 (5 bases). The CDR3 length is 12 residues. Trimming removed 0 bases from V and 6 bases from J, with 6 bases in between. The germline V gene encodes CDR1 LNHNV and CDR2 YYDKDF (reference sequence). The CDR3, as DNA: TGTGCCACCAGCAGAGATCAGGGCGAGCAGTACTTC. Translation gives CATSRDQGEQYF.

Only a few counts were recorded for this clonotype. The chain couples TRBV11-3 to TRBJ2-1; 8 positions match TRBD2. V lost 5 bases and J lost 8; bases outside the gene matches: 11. The CDR3 covers 15 residues. The germline gives CDR1 SGHNT, CDR2 YENEEA. The CDR3 DNA reads TGTGCCAGCAGCCGTCCCGGGACTAGTTTCCATGAGCAGTTCTTC. This translates into CASSRPGTSFHEQFF.

In its sample, this clonotype was seen a few times. Being one base from a much bigger clone, this may be a read error. The chain uses TRBV6-2 or TRBV6-3 and TRBJ2-5; 7 bases align to TRBD1. The CDR3 is 13 amino acids. The germline V gene has CDR1 MNHEY and CDR2 SVGEGT. J lost 4 bases, V lost 3 bases, and 2 bases had no gene match. This CDR3 reads CASSYYRGETQYF. CDR3 sequence (DNA): TGTGCCAGCAGTTATTACAGGGGAGAGACCCAGTACTTC.

In its sample, this clonotype was seen many times. The J gene is TRBJ1-4, the V gene TRBV15; D is unresolved. The V end lost 3 bases, the J end lost 6 bases, and 5 bases lay between the germline ends. CDR3 length: 12 amino acids. Germline V lookup: CDR1 LNHNV, CDR2 YYDKDF (reference sequence). Here the CDR3 DNA reads TGTGCCACCAGCAGGGGAGATGAAAAACTGTTTTTT. This translates into CATSRGDEKLFF.

The chain carries TRBV12-3 or TRBV12-4 and TRBJ1-1, with 8 bases matching TRBD1. With V trimmed by 6 bases and J by 0 bases, 15 bases remained unmatched. CDR3 length: 18 amino acids. The CDR3 here is CASRPRDRWVAMNTEAFF. In DNA form, the CDR3 reads TGTGCCAGCAGGCCCCGGGACAGGTGGGTTGCCATGAACACTGAAGCTTTCTTT.

This clonotype has ten or more counts. The chain uses TRBV10-2 and TRBJ1-1; a weak D match, TRBD1 (5 bases). In germline, CDR1 is WSHSY, CDR2 SAAADI. V shed 3 bases and J shed 7 bases, with 6 bases lying between them. This CDR3 contains 11 residues. CDR3 nucleotide sequence: TGCGCCAGCAGTGACGGGGGTGAAGCTTTCTTT. As protein: CASSDGGEAFF.

This clonotype was seen many times. The gene calls are TRBV2 and TRBJ2-5; D ambiguous. CDR1 is SNHLY, CDR2 FYNNEI, per germline. The CDR3 contains 13 residues. The V gene lost 6 bases and the J gene lost 2 bases, with 10 bases spanning the gap. CDR3 loop: CASSLGRQETQYF. Written as DNA, the CDR3 is TGTGCCAGCAGCTTAGGCAGACAAGAGACCCAGTACTTC.

This clonotype occurred many times. The J gene is TRBJ2-5, the V gene TRBV7-9; 10 bases are a match to TRBD2. V was clipped by 4 bases and J by 0 bases; unmatched bases: 5. The length of the CDR3 is 16 residues. Germline V lookup: CDR1 SEHNR, CDR2 FQNEAQ (reference sequence). The CDR3 DNA reads as TGTGCCAGCAGCTCTGGGACTAGCGTGTACCAAGAGACCCAGTACTTC. Translation gives CASSSGTSVYQETQYF.

This clonotype was found many times. A read error may produce the germline difference seen at one junction end. The chain links TRBV12-3 or TRBV12-4 to TRBJ1-6, with TRBD1 identical over 11 bases. There are 16 residues in the CDR3. CDR3 residues: CASSRLGQGASSLLHF. The CDR3 nucleotides read TGTGCCAGCAGCCGACTAGGACAGGGGGCCAGCTCACTCCTCCACTTT.

This clonotype was seen ten or more times. The chain joins TRBV7-9 to TRBJ2-3, with TRBD1 matching 7 bases. CDR1 and CDR2 (germline): SEHNR, FQNEAQ (reference sequence). V shed 3 bases, J shed 5 bases, and the junction held 8 bases outside the gene matches. This CDR3 comprises 15 residues. CDR3 sequence: CASSFHWTGEDTQYF. CDR3 nucleotide sequence: TGTGCCAGCAGCTTTCATTGGACAGGAGAAGATACGCAGTATTTT.

Ten or more counts support this clonotype. CDR3 protein: CASRGRGILPHSYNEQFF. CDR3 in DNA: TGTGCCAGCAGAGGAAGAGGGATTCTGCCTCACTCCTACAATGAGCAGTTCTTC. The gene calls are TRBV6-2 or TRBV6-3 and TRBJ2-1, with a possible D match to TRBD2 (5 bases). From germline, CDR1 is MNHEY and CDR2 SVGEGT. The CDR3 has 18 amino acids. The V end lost 6 bases, the J end lost 0 bases, and 21 bases lay between the germline ends.

The chain couples TRBV13 to TRBJ1-1; a possible D gene is TRBD1 (5 bases). V gave up 2 bases and J gave up 9 bases, with 13 bases separating them. The CDR3 has 13 amino acids. Germline V gene data show CDR1 as PRHDT and CDR2 as FYEKMQ (reference sequence). The CDR3 loop reads CASSLSRGRQAFF. CDR3 DNA: TGTGCCAGCAGCTTAAGCCGGGGGAGGCAAGCTTTCTTT.

This clonotype was counted ten times or more. This chain links TRBV19 with TRBJ2-1; the match to TRBD2 covers 10 bases. There are 17 residues in the CDR3. The V gene's germline CDR1 is LNHDA and CDR2 SQIVND (reference sequence). The ends lost 6 bases at V and 8 bases at J; junction bases unmatched: 16. In DNA, the CDR3 is TGTGCCAGTAGCTTCCCTGAAGCCGGGACTAGCGTCGATGAGCAGTTCTTC. Protein sequence: CASSFPEAGTSVDEQFF.

This chain uses TRBV19 with TRBJ2-7; D perhaps matches TRBD2 (6 bases). The CDR3 contains 14 residues. Trimming left V 9 bases short and J 5 bases short, with 20 bases between. The germline V gene encodes CDR1 LNHDA and CDR2 SQIVND (reference sequence). The CDR3 here is CASQGGLAADEQYF. In nucleotides, the CDR3 is TGTGCCAGCCAGGGAGGACTCGCCGCTGACGAGCAGTACTTC.

The chain combines TRBV7-9 with TRBJ2-6, with D possibly TRBD1 on 5 matching bases. V lost 2 bases and J lost 0, with 14 bases in between. Per the germline V gene, CDR1 is SEHNR and CDR2 is FQNEAQ (reference sequence). The CDR3 contains 18 residues. CDR3 nucleotides: TGTGCCAGCAGCTTAATTACAGGACCCCTCTCTGGGGCCAACGTCCTGACTTTC. It codes for CASSLITGPLSGANVLTF.

J is TRBJ2-7 and V is TRBV5-4; perhaps TRBD2 as D (5 bases). The V end was cut by 4 bases, the J end by 1 base, with 12 bases between. Germline CDR1 reads SGHNT; CDR2 reads YYREEE (reference sequence). The CDR3 runs 14 residues. CDR3 amino acids: CASSPWTDSYEQYF. DNA of the CDR3: TGTGCCAGCAGCCCTTGGACTGATTCCTACGAGCAGTACTTC.

This clonotype was observed many times. V usage is TRBV20-1 and J usage is TRBJ2-6; tentatively, D is TRBD1 (6 bases). The V end lost 3 bases, the J end lost 0 bases, and 9 bases lay between the germline ends. The CDR3 is 15 amino acids. Germline values: CDR1 DFQATT, CDR2 SNEGSKA (reference sequence). Written as DNA, the CDR3 is TGCAGTGCTAGTCAAGGGGGCTCTGGGGCCAACGTCCTGACTTTC. Residues: CSASQGGSGANVLTF.

J is TRBJ1-5 and V is TRBV28; a possible D gene is TRBD1 (6 bases). Trimming shortened V by 6 bases and J by 3 bases, and 18 bases separated the two germline ends. The CDR3 consists of 16 residues. Germline V gene sequence: CDR1 MDHEN, CDR2 SYDVKM. As DNA, the CDR3 is TGTGCCAGCAGACCGGTCGGGCAGGGGCACAATCAGCCCCAGCATTTT. Protein product: CASRPVGQGHNQPQHF. The entire variable domain, with the rest obtained from reference TRBV28 and TRBJ1-5, is as follows: DVKVTQSSRYLVKRTGEKVFLECVQDMDHENMFWYRQDPGLGLRLIYFSYDVKMKEKGDIPEGYSVSREKKERFSLILESASTNQTSMYLCASRPVGQGHNQPQHFGDGTRLSIL.

This clonotype was detected ten times or more. This chain uses TRBV27 with TRBJ1-3; D uncertain. The V gene's germline CDR1 is MNHEY and CDR2 SMNVEV (reference sequence). The CDR3 extends over 15 amino acids. The V and J ends lost 0 bases and 0 bases respectively, with 6 bases between them. The CDR3: CASSLSPISGNTIYF. CDR3 DNA: TGTGCCAGCAGTTTATCACCTATCTCTGGAAACACCATATATTTT.

The chain employs TRBV6-2 or TRBV6-3 and TRBJ2-7; 11 bases are a match to TRBD2. Germline lookup yields CDR1 MNHEY and CDR2 SVGEGT. Trimming at V came to 7 bases and at J to 4 bases, leaving 15 bases not matched to a gene. The CDR3 loop spans 17 amino acids. The CDR3 sequence: CASISPSATSGSYEQYF. The DNA of the CDR3 is TGTGCCAGCATTTCCCCCAGTGCCACTAGCGGGAGTTACGAGCAGTACTTC.

The sample holds many counts of this clonotype. The chain combines TRBV30 with TRBJ1-2; 8 nucleotides agree with TRBD1. The V and J ends lost 5 bases and 4 bases, in that order; junction bases with no gene match: 9. Per the germline V gene, CDR1 is GTSNPN and CDR2 is SVGIG (reference sequence). The CDR3 is made up of 14 amino acids. Here the CDR3 reads CAWSGTGKFYGYTF. In nucleotides, the CDR3 is TGTGCCTGGTCCGGGACAGGAAAATTCTATGGCTACACCTTC.

The gene calls are TRBV11-2 and TRBJ2-7; TRBD1 is a possible D gene (6 bases). CDR3 size: 14 residues. The germline V gene encodes CDR1 SGHAT and CDR2 FQNNGV. Trimming left V 1 base short and J 9 bases short, with 16 bases between. CDR3 residues: CASSLGTDSTTQYF. For the CDR3, the DNA is TGTGCCAGCAGCTTAGGGACAGACTCTACGACGCAGTACTTC.

This clonotype was counted only a few times. The rearrangement joins TRBV6-4 to TRBJ2-1, with 13 positions matching TRBD2. The germline V gene encodes CDR1 MRHNA and CDR2 SNTAGT. The CDR3 runs to 17 residues. The J segment lost 2 bases and the V segment lost 3 bases, leaving 4 bases of the junction unmatched. This chain's CDR3 is CASSETGLAGPYNEQFF. CDR3 DNA sequence: TGTGCCAGCAGTGAAACGGGACTAGCGGGACCCTACAATGAGCAGTTCTTC.

This clonotype was recorded at least ten times. The V gene is TRBV6-5, the J gene TRBJ2-3; tentatively, D is TRBD1 (5 bases). The CDR3 extends over 16 amino acids. Germline V gene sequence: CDR1 MNHEY, CDR2 SVGAGI. V shed 0 bases and J shed 2 bases, with 12 bases lying between them. This chain's CDR3 is CASSYSISGITDTQYF. CDR3 DNA sequence: TGTGCCAGCAGTTACTCGATCTCAGGGATCACAGATACGCAGTATTTT.

This clonotype was found many times. The gene calls are TRBV6-1 and TRBJ1-2; D possibly corresponds to TRBD1 (6 bases). CDR1 and CDR2 from the germline V gene are MNHNS and SASEGT. The CDR3 runs to 13 residues. V lost 6 bases and J 7 bases, leaving 15 bases between the germline ends. CDR3 bases: TGTGCCAGCAGAGTAACAGGGAGAGGTGGCTACACCTTC. Its protein is CASRVTGRGGYTF.

The rearrangement joins TRBV4-1 to TRBJ2-3; TRBD2 matches 10 bases. After removal of 0 bases from V and 3 bases from J, the junction contained 9 bases not matched to a gene. In germline, CDR1 is MGHRA, CDR2 YSYEKL. The CDR3 sequence is 18 residues long. CDR3 in DNA: TGCGCCAGCAGCCAAGATGGAAGTAGCGGGAGGTTTACAGATACGCAGTATTTT. It encodes CASSQDGSSGRFTDTQYF.

This clonotype was observed once. CDR3: CASSPWGSYNEQFF. CDR3 DNA sequence: TGTGCCAGCAGCCCGTGGGGGAGTTACAATGAGCAGTTCTTC. This rearrangement joins TRBV14 to TRBJ2-1; D tentatively fits TRBD1 or TRBD2 (5 bases each). CDR3 length: 14 residues. Trimming cost V 4 bases and J 4 bases, with 11 bases left between them. The germline gives CDR1 SGHDN, CDR2 FVKESK.

The CDR3, as DNA: TGTGCCAGCAGCCTGGGACTAGCGGGAACACGAGTTGGGGAGCAGTACTTC. It specifies CASSLGLAGTRVGEQYF. The chain is built from TRBV27 and TRBJ2-7; 13 positions agree with TRBD2. Germline trimming cut 6 bases from V and 7 bases from J; bases unmatched to any gene: 15. Germline values: CDR1 MNHEY, CDR2 SMNVEV (reference sequence). This CDR3 is built from 17 residues.

At least ten counts were recorded for this clonotype. The chain uses TRBV5-1 and TRBJ2-7; D may be TRBD1 (6 bases). The CDR3 is 13 amino acids. Looked up from germline, CDR1 is SGHRS and CDR2 is YFSETQ. The ends were cut back, 6 bases at V and 5 bases at J, with 15 bases in the middle. CDR3: CASTWGPGNEQYF. The CDR3 DNA sequence: TGCGCCAGCACCTGGGGGCCGGGGAACGAGCAGTACTTC.

This clonotype was observed many times. The chain is built from TRBV11-3 and TRBJ1-2; D is unresolved. Trimming left V 0 bases short and J 10 bases short, with 15 bases between. CDR3 length: 14 residues. Germline V gene lookup returns CDR1 SGHNT and CDR2 YENEEA. CDR3 coding DNA: TGTGCCAGCAGCTTAGATGGTCTTTATGGGCACTACACCTTC. Translation gives CASSLDGLYGHYTF.

Only a few counts were recorded for this clonotype. The chain employs TRBV2 and TRBJ1-3, with TRBD1 identical over 8 bases. V shed 2 bases, J shed 0 bases, and the junction held 6 bases outside the gene matches. Germline CDR1 reads SNHLY; CDR2 reads FYNNEI. The CDR3 is 17 amino acids. The CDR3 DNA is TGTGCCAGCAGTGAACCGACAGGGGCCCGCTCTGGAAACACCATATATTTT. Its protein is CASSEPTGARSGNTIYF.